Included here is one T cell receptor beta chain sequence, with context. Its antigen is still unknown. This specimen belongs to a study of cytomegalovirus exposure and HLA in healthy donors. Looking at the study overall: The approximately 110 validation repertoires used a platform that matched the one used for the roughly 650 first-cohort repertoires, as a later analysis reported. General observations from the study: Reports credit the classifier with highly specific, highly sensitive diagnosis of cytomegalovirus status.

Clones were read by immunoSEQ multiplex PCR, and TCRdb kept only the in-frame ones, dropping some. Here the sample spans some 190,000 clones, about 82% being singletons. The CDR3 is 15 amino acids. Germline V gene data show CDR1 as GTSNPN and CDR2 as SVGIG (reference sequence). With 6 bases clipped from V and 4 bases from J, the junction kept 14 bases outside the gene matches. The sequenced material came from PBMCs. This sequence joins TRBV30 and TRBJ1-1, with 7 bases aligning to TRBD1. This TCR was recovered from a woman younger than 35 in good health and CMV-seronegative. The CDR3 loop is CACRTGPLLGTEAFF. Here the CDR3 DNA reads TGTGCCTGCAGGACAGGTCCCCTTCTGGGCACTGAAGCTTTCTTT.